This T cell receptor beta chain was documented in a study of blood T cell repertoires in COVID-19. Study background: The study drew acute and convalescent COVID-19 samples from the United States, Italy and Spain. In each case, the material was cDNA or gDNA derived from T cells, B-cell-depleted T cells, or PBMCs.

Methods used by the authors: Nucleated cell counts were estimated from reference gene primer amplification. Sequenced by immunoSEQ multiplex PCR; TCRdb stores in-frame clones only, minus some. V, J and clone size are taken as reported in that table, and D and trimming were inferred from the DNA itself. The sample includes approximately 160,000 clones, roughly nine tenths of them seen just once. The CDR3 is made up of 15 amino acids. Trimming took 2 bases from V and 0 from J, leaving 10 bases between them. The V gene's germline CDR1 is MNHEY and CDR2 SVGAGI. Sequencing was done on a sample of peripheral blood. This rearrangement joins TRBV6-5 to TRBJ1-1; D remains ambiguous. The sequence was obtained from a man aged 55 to 70 with active or convalescent COVID-19. The DNA of the CDR3 is TGTGCCAGCAGTTACGAGCGATTCTTGAACACTGAAGCTTTCTTT. Translated, it gives CASSYERFLNTEAFF.